Shown below are 32 T cell receptor beta chains from a single sample sequenced in a study of a mutant IDH1 vaccine in newly diagnosed glioma. Here immunoSEQ multiplex PCR was the method, and the copy in TCRdb shows in-frame clones only, minus some. The top ten clones hold around 10% of a sample with 35,000 to 45,000 clones, about four fifths of them seen once. No antigens are known for them. Time point indicated: week 5, during vaccination. Doses consisted of 300 ug of mutant IDH1 20-mer peptide each, paired with topical imiquimod. Here the sequenced sample was PBMCs, taken from a glioma patient whose treatment included an IDH1 peptide vaccine. The receptors were gathered from a middle-aged man with glioma.

This clone occurred once. The chain links TRBV7-9 to TRBJ1-2, with unresolved D. Trimming pared 7 bases from V and 4 bases from J, leaving 10 bases between. Germline CDR1 SEHNR, CDR2 FQNEAQ (reference sequence). This CDR3 is built from 12 residues. The CDR3 coding sequence is TGTGCCAGCACCTGGGGTTCCTATGGCTACACCTTC. Translated, it gives CASTWGSYGYTF.

This sequence joins TRBV29-1 and TRBJ1-1; the match to TRBD1 covers 7 bases. Germline V gene data show CDR1 as SQVTM and CDR2 as ANQGSEA. Trimming removed 6 bases from V and 10 bases from J; junction bases left unmatched: 8. This CDR3 region has 11 residues. CDR3 loop: CSVAQGDGAFF. The CDR3 DNA follows: TGCAGCGTAGCCCAGGGGGACGGAGCTTTCTTT.

The chain recombines TRBV18 with TRBJ2-5, with D hard to call. In germline, CDR1 is KGHSH, CDR2 LQKENI. This CDR3 spans 13 amino acids. V was shortened by 4 bases and J by 0 bases, with 6 bases between the two germline ends. The CDR3 loop reads CASSQVYQETQYF. CDR3 DNA sequence: TGTGCCAGCTCACAGGTGTACCAAGAGACCCAGTACTTC.

The chain has TRBV9 and TRBJ1-1, with D possibly matching TRBD1 (6 bases). The CDR3 has 14 amino acids. CDR1 and CDR2 (germline): SGDLS, YYNGEE. Trimming left V 4 bases short and J 4 bases short, with 14 bases between. The CDR3 spells CASSTAGETTEAFF. CDR3 coding DNA: TGTGCCAGCAGCACCGCAGGGGAAACCACTGAAGCTTTCTTT. The whole variable domain, filled in from reference TRBV9 and TRBJ1-1, reads DSGVTQTPKHLITATGQRVTLRCSPRSGDLSVYWYQQSLDQGLQFLIQYYNGEERAKGNILERFSAQQFPDLHSELNLSSLELGDSALYFCASSTAGETTEAFFGQGTRLTVV.

This clone occurred a few times. The gene calls are TRBV18 and TRBJ2-2; D unresolved. V was clipped by 6 bases and J by 7 bases, with 12 bases between them. From germline, CDR1 is KGHSH and CDR2 LQKENI. The CDR3 is made up of 13 amino acids. CDR3 residues: CASSPAGLGELFF. In nucleotides, the CDR3 is TGTGCCAGCTCCCCCGCCGGTCTCGGGGAGCTGTTTTTT.

This rearrangement joins TRBV9 to TRBJ1-1; D is perhaps TRBD1 (5 bases). Between the trimmed V and J ends, which lost 4 bases and 5 bases, there was a span of 18 bases. Germline V CDR1 and CDR2: SGDLS, YYNGEE. The CDR3 is 15 amino acids. For the CDR3, the DNA is TGTGCCAGCAGCCCCAAATCCGGGGGAAGGACTGAAGCTTTCTTT. This encodes CASSPKSGGRTEAFF.

The rearrangement links TRBV28 to TRBJ1-4; no clear D. Germline CDR1 is MDHEN and CDR2 is SYDVKM. The CDR3 length is 13 residues. Trimming pared 6 bases from V and 6 bases from J, leaving 11 bases between. CDR3 region: CASRELNYEKLFF. The CDR3 DNA reads as TGTGCCAGCAGGGAGTTGAACTATGAAAAACTGTTTTTT.

The chain carries TRBV2 and TRBJ1-2; D remains ambiguous. CDR1 is SNHLY and CDR2 is FYNNEI in the germline V gene. The CDR3 contains 14 residues. V lost 5 bases and J lost 0, with 10 bases in between. DNA of the CDR3: TGTGCCAGCAGTTCGGACTCGTCTAACTATGGCTACACCTTC. Its protein product is CASSSDSSNYGYTF.

This sequence joins TRBV25-1 and TRBJ2-7; D might be TRBD1 (6 bases). The CDR3 is 13 residues long. V lost 8 bases to trimming and J lost 0 bases, with 11 bases between them. Germline lookup yields CDR1 MGHDK and CDR2 SYGVNS. The CDR3 spells CASFGQSSYEQYF. CDR3 nucleotides: TGTGCCAGCTTCGGACAGAGCTCCTACGAGCAGTACTTC.

V usage is TRBV6-1 and J usage is TRBJ2-7; D possibly matches TRBD1 or TRBD2 (5 bases each). V was shortened by 9 bases and J by 5 bases, with 20 bases between the two germline ends. CDR3 length equals 14 residues. The germline V gene encodes CDR1 MNHNS and CDR2 SASEGT. The CDR3 DNA follows: TGTGCCAGGGCATCGGGGCAGGTGGTCCACGAGCAGTACTTC. Translated, it gives CARASGQVVHEQYF.

This clone occurred once. The chain carries TRBV30 and TRBJ1-1; TRBD1 agrees at 8 bases. The germline gives CDR1 GTSNPN, CDR2 SVGIG (reference sequence). This CDR3 is built from 13 residues. The trim removed 5 bases at V and 3 bases at J, leaving 5 bases unmatched. The CDR3 DNA sequence: TGTGCCTGGGCCAGGGGGCGCGACACTGAAGCTTTCTTT. It specifies CAWARGRDTEAFF.

The chain links TRBV7-4 to TRBJ2-7, with 13 bases lining up with TRBD2. In germline, CDR1 is SGHVT, CDR2 SQSDAQ. V was pared by 1 base and J by 2 bases, with 5 bases of the junction left unmatched. The CDR3 consists of 17 residues. The CDR3 region is CASSLGLAGGCPYEQYF. The DNA of the CDR3 is TGTGCCAGCAGCTTAGGACTAGCGGGAGGTTGTCCCTACGAGCAGTACTTC.

The V call is TRBV2, the J call TRBJ1-6; 9 positions agree with TRBD1. Trimming removed 6 bases from V and 10 bases from J; junction bases left unmatched: 1. The CDR3 is 12 amino acids. From germline, CDR1 is SNHLY and CDR2 FYNNEI. The CDR3, as DNA: TGTGCCAGCAGGGGACAGGGCTCACCCCTCCACTTT. Encoded protein: CASRGQGSPLHF.

The V and J genes are TRBV18 and TRBJ2-5; perhaps TRBD1 as D (5 bases). Germline lookup yields CDR1 KGHSH and CDR2 LQKENI. V was trimmed by 6 bases and J by 4 bases, leaving 18 bases between them. The CDR3 spans 15 residues. CDR3: CASSPNQGLGETQYF. The CDR3 region has the DNA TGTGCCAGCTCGCCAAATCAGGGATTGGGAGAGACCCAGTACTTC.

J is TRBJ1-2 and V is TRBV19; 8 bases line up with TRBD1. The V segment lost 5 bases and the J segment 3 bases; nucleotides outside the gene matches: 8. The CDR3 covers 15 residues. Germline assignment: CDR1 LNHDA and CDR2 SQIVND (reference sequence). For the CDR3, the DNA is TGTGCCAGTAGTCCCTGGACAGGGATGGACTATGGCTACACCTTC. This codes for CASSPWTGMDYGYTF.

This sequence joins TRBV11-2 and TRBJ1-2; D not resolved. The CDR3 is 12 amino acids. V lost 5 bases to trimming and J lost 2 bases, with 6 bases between them. The germline V gene has CDR1 SGHAT and CDR2 FQNNGV. This CDR3 reads CASSPLNYGYTF. The CDR3 DNA sequence: TGTGCCAGCAGCCCACTCAACTATGGCTACACCTTC.

The gene calls are TRBV7-2 and TRBJ1-6, with D tentatively TRBD1 (5 bases). Trimming stripped 2 bases from V and 7 bases from J, with 12 bases between. In germline, CDR1 is SGHTA, CDR2 FQGNSA. The CDR3 is made up of 15 amino acids. CDR3 in amino acids: CASSLTGRLNSPLHF. The CDR3 region has the DNA TGTGCCAGCAGCTTAACGGGACGGCTAAATTCACCCCTCCACTTT.

V and J are TRBV19 and TRBJ2-1, with 10 bases identical to TRBD2. The CDR3 sequence is 16 residues long. Losses at the gene ends were 3 bases for V and 4 bases for J; bases not matched to a gene: 6. Germline CDR1 and CDR2: LNHDA and SQIVND (reference sequence). CDR3 in amino acids: CASSMGSGGVYNEQFF. The CDR3 coding sequence is TGTGCCAGTAGTATGGGGAGCGGGGGGGTTTACAATGAGCAGTTCTTC.

This rearrangement joins TRBV25-1 to TRBJ1-4, with 8 bases matching TRBD1. The germline gives CDR1 MGHDK, CDR2 SYGVNS. The CDR3 covers 13 residues. Trimming cost V 7 bases and J 7 bases; bases outside gene matches: 5. The CDR3 region is CASMGQAGEKLFF. Here the CDR3 DNA reads TGTGCCAGCATGGGACAGGCGGGTGAAAAACTGTTTTTT.

This CDR3 is CASSLVGLAADYEQYF. CDR3 coding DNA: TGCGCCAGCAGCTTGGTGGGACTAGCTGCCGACTACGAGCAGTACTTC. This chain connects TRBV5-1 to TRBJ2-7; 9 bases map to TRBD2. The CDR3 is made up of 16 amino acids. The germline CDR1 and CDR2 sequences are SGHRS and YFSETQ. The V gene end was trimmed by 0 bases and the J gene end by 3 bases; junction bases not matched to a gene: 7.

The CDR3 region is CASSLERQGTQPQHF. For the CDR3, the DNA is TGTGCCAGCAGCTTGGAACGACAGGGAACTCAGCCCCAGCATTTT. This chain joins TRBV5-5 and TRBJ1-5; 7 bases are shared with TRBD1. J gave up 6 bases and V 0 bases, and 6 bases lay outside the gene matches. The CDR3 runs 15 residues. Germline-derived CDR1 and CDR2 are SGHKS and YYEKEE (reference sequence).

The V gene is TRBV4-3, the J gene TRBJ1-1; no firm D call. Germline CDR1 and CDR2: LGHNA and YSLEER. V lost 0 bases and J lost 4, with 6 bases in between. The CDR3 consists of 13 residues. CDR3 region: CASSQDRSTEAFF. Here the CDR3 DNA reads TGCGCCAGCAGCCAAGATCGTTCCACTGAAGCTTTCTTT.

The genes are TRBV7-9 and TRBJ1-6; 7 bases align to TRBD1. The CDR3 length is 17 residues. V shed 6 bases and J 10 bases; nucleotides not matched to a gene: 18. From germline, CDR1 is SEHNR and CDR2 FQNEAQ (reference sequence). CDR3: CASSLDLQGRDGSPLHF. The CDR3 DNA is TGTGCCAGCAGTCTCGACCTACAGGGGAGGGATGGCTCACCCCTCCACTTT.

This chain connects TRBV2 to TRBJ1-2; TRBD1 might be the D (6 bases). V dropped 4 bases and J dropped 6 bases, with 12 bases sitting between them. The CDR3 is made up of 13 amino acids. The V gene's germline CDR1 is SNHLY and CDR2 FYNNEI. The chain's CDR3 is CASSGQGINGYTF. The CDR3 nucleotides are TGTGCCAGCAGTGGGCAGGGGATAAATGGCTACACCTTC.

The chain uses TRBV7-2 and TRBJ2-7, with D maybe TRBD1 (5 bases). Per the germline V gene, CDR1 is SGHTA and CDR2 is FQGNSA. V shed 5 bases and J shed 2 bases, with 13 bases lying between them. The CDR3 runs to 14 residues. CDR3 sequence reads: CASSDQAGTYEQYF. CDR3 bases: TGTGCCAGCAGCGACCAGGCAGGGACCTACGAGCAGTACTTC.

The rearrangement links TRBV19 to TRBJ2-3; unclear D gene. The CDR3 is made up of 14 amino acids. V lost 3 bases and J lost 5, with 12 bases in between. Germline V lookup: CDR1 LNHDA, CDR2 SQIVND (reference sequence). CDR3 coding DNA: TGTGCCAGTAGTATCACAGACCGCCGAGATACGCAGTATTTT. Translated: CASSITDRRDTQYF.

Turning to this clone: The junction differs from germline at one of its ends, possibly a read error. The V gene is TRBV29-1, the J gene TRBJ1-4; D uncertain. The CDR3 is 11 residues long. From germline, CDR1 is SQVTM and CDR2 ANQGSEA. CDR3 protein: CSGSTNEKLFF. The CDR3 DNA reads as TGCAGCGGCTCAACGAATGAAAAACTGTTTTTT.

Regarding this clone: At one end the junction does not follow the germline gene, possibly because of a read error. This chain joins TRBV5-1 and TRBJ2-2; TRBD1 matches 8 bases. The germline V gene has CDR1 SGHRS and CDR2 YFSETQ. This CDR3 contains 16 residues. The CDR3 reads CASILDRVENTGELFF. The CDR3 region has the DNA TGCGCCAGCATCTTGGACAGGGTGGAGAACACCGGGGAGCTGTTTTTT.

This clone is a singleton in its sample. The V gene is TRBV5-1, the J gene TRBJ1-4; 10 nucleotides match TRBD1. The CDR3 is 14 amino acids. J was trimmed by 5 bases and V by 4 bases; bases with no gene match: 2. Germline V CDR1 and CDR2: SGHRS, YFSETQ. CDR3 DNA sequence: TGCGCCAGCAGCAGGACAGGGGGGAATGAAAAACTGTTTTTT. Residues: CASSRTGGNEKLFF.

The sample holds one count of this clone. The rearrangement uses TRBV4-1 and TRBJ1-5; D possibly corresponds to TRBD1 (6 bases). This CDR3 has 15 amino acids. Germline V gene lookup returns CDR1 MGHRA and CDR2 YSYEKL. V was cut by 1 base and J by 6 bases, with 13 bases left in between. Here the CDR3 reads CASSQAQGYSQPQHF. Here the CDR3 DNA reads TGCGCCAGCAGCCAAGCTCAGGGGTACAGTCAGCCCCAGCATTTT.

This clone was counted a few times. This chain uses TRBV15 with TRBJ1-1, with D unclear. The V end was cut by 5 bases, the J end by 3 bases, with 10 bases between. This CDR3 has 13 amino acids. Germline V CDR1 and CDR2: LNHNV, YYDKDF (reference sequence). CDR3 DNA: TGTGCCACCAGCCCCCAGGCGGACACTGAAGCTTTCTTT. Its protein is CATSPQADTEAFF.

The rearrangement uses TRBV9 and TRBJ1-2; possibly TRBD1 for D (6 bases). The germline V and J ends were trimmed by 3 bases and 0 bases, with 12 bases remaining between them. The CDR3 is made up of 15 amino acids. Germline CDR1 SGDLS, CDR2 YYNGEE. The CDR3 loop is CASSGTRTANYGYTF. CDR3 coding DNA: TGTGCCAGCAGCGGCACCCGGACAGCTAACTATGGCTACACCTTC.